This T cell receptor beta chain was sequenced for a study of blood T cells in healthy people across ages. Points from the study as a whole: Diversity figures derived from one million T cells were judged to underestimate the true value.

With a J-beta primer mix and a sample-barcoded 5' primer, a second PCR ran 7 to 11 cycles. TCRdb reanalysed the 5' RACE reads using MiXCR and keeps one entry per CDR3 protein. The sample holds some 1.5 million distinct CDR3 sequences; roughly 28% are singletons and the top ten take more than 6%. This clonotype was detected ten times or more. Antigen specificity is unknown. The receptor comes from a woman under 40 in good health. Sample: blood.

The chain's CDR3 is CSVRRDRTDTQYF. The CDR3 region has the DNA TGCAGCGTTCGTCGGGACCGCACAGATACGCAGTATTTT. The V and J genes are TRBV29-1 and TRBJ2-3; possibly TRBD1 or TRBD2 for D (5 bases each). Germline values: CDR1 SQVTM, CDR2 ANQGSEA. This CDR3 is built from 13 residues. Trimming pared 5 bases from V and 1 base from J, leaving 10 bases between.